Listed below are T cell receptor beta chains from one sample, sequenced in a study of cytomegalovirus exposure and HLA in healthy donors. Assay used: immunoSEQ multiplex PCR; TCRdb lists only in-frame clones, some missing. The table includes 90,000 to 120,000 clones, about 74% detected once. The specimen sequenced was PBMCs. The receptors stem from a woman aged 35 to 49 in good health and CMV-seropositive. Each CDR3 is given with its conserved first and last residue. The order of the fields is clone size, CDR3 length, D gene, J gene, V gene, CDR3 DNA, CDR3 protein. The D gene is left open where the match is weak. Expanded clones get a size class; other rows say once, few or many, or leave the size out.

- | 16 | TRBD1 | TRBJ1-2 | TRBV7-2 | TGTGCCAGCAGCTTAGGGGGAGGACAGGGGTTCCATGGCTACACCTTC | CASSLGGGQGFHGYTF
- | 14 | - | TRBJ1-1 | TRBV6-5 | TGTGCCAGCAGTTTAACAGGGTGGGGCACTGAAGCTTTCTTT | CASSLTGWGTEAFF
few | 14 | - | TRBJ1-3 | TRBV7-6 | TGTGCCAGCAGCAGCGGACTCACTGGAAACACCATATATTTT | CASSSGLTGNTIYF
- | 15 | TRBD1 | TRBJ1-6 | TRBV4-1 | TGCGCCAGCAGCCAAGATAGTAACAGGGGGTATACCCTCCACTTT | CASSQDSNRGYTLHF
- | 13 | - | TRBJ2-1 | TRBV30 | TGTGCCTGGAGTCTCCCAGCGGGCAATGAGCAGTTCTTC | CAWSLPAGNEQFF
- | 15 | - | TRBJ1-3 | TRBV6-6 | TGTGCCAGCAGTTACCAGTTCGGGATTGGAAACACCATATATTTT | CASSYQFGIGNTIYF
- | 14 | - | TRBJ2-7 | TRBV11-1 | TGTGCCAGCAGCTTTCTCGCGGGTTACTACGAGCAGTACTTC | CASSFLAGYYEQYF
- | 14 | TRBD1 | TRBJ1-1 | TRBV30 | TGTGCCTGGTGGACAGGGATTGTGAACACTGAAGCTTTCTTT | CAWWTGIVNTEAFF
- | 15 | - | TRBJ1-4 | TRBV27 | TGTGCCAGCAGACCAACAGGGCCAACTAATGAAAAACTGTTTTTT | CASRPTGPTNEKLFF
once | 15 | TRBD1 | TRBJ1-6 | TRBV9 | TGTGCCAGCAGCGGCTCCCGGGACAGGAATTCACCCCTCCACTTT | CASSGSRDRNSPLHF
few | 14 | - | TRBJ1-1 | TRBV5-1 | TGCGCCAGCAGCCCCTTGGGGGCCGATTTTGAAGCTTTCTTT | CASSPLGADFEAFF
- | 16 | TRBD1 | TRBJ1-2 | TRBV27 | TGTGCCAGCACCAACGTCGGGGACAGGGGGCTTCGGGGCTACACCTTC | CASTNVGDRGLRGYTF
- | 13 | - | TRBJ1-5 | TRBV28 | TGTGCCAGCAGTCTGGGGACTACTCAGCCCCAGCATTTT | CASSLGTTQPQHF
once | 16 | - | TRBJ2-1 | TRBV7-8 | TGTGCCAGCAGCAGGCGGGATCCCCTCTCCTACAATGAGCAGTTCTTC | CASSRRDPLSYNEQFF
few | 17 | TRBD2 | TRBJ2-3 | TRBV19 | TGTGCCAGTTCGACTAGCGGGGGGCTTGCCCTCACAGATACGCAGTATTTT | CASSTSGGLALTDTQYF
- | 15 | - | TRBJ1-5 | TRBV27 | TGTGCCAGCAGGGGCACGGGACTGGGGGGTCAGCCCCAGCATTTT | CASRGTGLGGQPQHF
- | 14 | - | TRBJ1-1 | TRBV7-8 | TGTGCCAGCAGCTTCACTGACAGGAACACTGAAGCTTTCTTT | CASSFTDRNTEAFF
- | 14 | TRBD1 | TRBJ2-3 | TRBV30 | TGTGCCTGGAGTTTGAGACAGGGGGCAGATACGCAGTATTTT | CAWSLRQGADTQYF
- | 15 | TRBD1 | TRBJ1-6 | TRBV2 | TGTGCCAGCAACCAGGGGGAGGCGGGTAATTCACCCCTCCACTTT | CASNQGEAGNSPLHF
- | 14 | TRBD2 | TRBJ2-1 | TRBV4-3 | TGCGCCAGCAGCCAAGATTCAACTAGCGGGGGGGCGATCTTC | CASSQDSTSGGAIF
- | 14 | TRBD1 | TRBJ2-7 | TRBV4-1 | TGCGCCAGCACTCGGGACAGGGGTTCCTACGAGCAGTACTTC | CASTRDRGSYEQYF
- | 16 | - | TRBJ2-3 | TRBV5-1 | TGCGCCAGCAGCTCCCCCGCGGGGCTTGGCACAGATACGCAGTATTTT | CASSSPAGLGTDTQYF
- | 15 | TRBD1 | TRBJ2-1 | TRBV6-6 | TGTGCCAGCAGTTACTCAGACAGGGGTAACAATGAGCAGTTCTTC | CASSYSDRGNNEQFF
few | 15 | TRBD2 | TRBJ2-5 | TRBV4-2 | TGTGCCAGCAGCCTCGAGCGGGGGGGCGGAGAGACCCAGTACTTC | CASSLERGGGETQYF
- | 13 | - | TRBJ1-5 | TRBV6-6 | TGTGCCAGCAAACCACAGGGTTTTCAGCCCCAGCATTTT | CASKPQGFQPQHF
- | 14 | TRBD1 | TRBJ1-2 | TRBV29-1 | TGCAGCGTTGACGGGACAGGGTTAAACTATGGCTACACCTTC | CSVDGTGLNYGYTF
- | 12 | TRBD1 | TRBJ1-2 | TRBV7-3 | TGTGCGACAGGGGACCCTCTGTATGGCTACACCTTC | CATGDPLYGYTF
- | 13 | - | TRBJ1-1 | TRBV7-3 | TGTGCCAGCAGCGAACAGGGTAACACTGAAGCTTTCTTT | CASSEQGNTEAFF